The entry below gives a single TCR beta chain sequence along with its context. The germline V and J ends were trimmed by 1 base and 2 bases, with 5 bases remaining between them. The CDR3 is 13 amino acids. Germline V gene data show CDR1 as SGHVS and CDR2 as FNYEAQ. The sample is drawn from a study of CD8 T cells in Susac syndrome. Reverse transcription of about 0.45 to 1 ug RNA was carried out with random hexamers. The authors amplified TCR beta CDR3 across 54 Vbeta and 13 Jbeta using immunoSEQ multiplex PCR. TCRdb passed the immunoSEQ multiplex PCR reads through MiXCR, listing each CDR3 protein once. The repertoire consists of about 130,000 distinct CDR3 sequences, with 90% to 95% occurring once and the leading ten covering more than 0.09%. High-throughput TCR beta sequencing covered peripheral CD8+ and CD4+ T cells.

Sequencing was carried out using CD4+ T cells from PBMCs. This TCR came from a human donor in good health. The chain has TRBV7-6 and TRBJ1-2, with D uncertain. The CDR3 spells CASSLGGNYGYTF. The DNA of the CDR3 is TGTGCCAGCAGCTTAGGCGGGAACTATGGCTACACCTTC.